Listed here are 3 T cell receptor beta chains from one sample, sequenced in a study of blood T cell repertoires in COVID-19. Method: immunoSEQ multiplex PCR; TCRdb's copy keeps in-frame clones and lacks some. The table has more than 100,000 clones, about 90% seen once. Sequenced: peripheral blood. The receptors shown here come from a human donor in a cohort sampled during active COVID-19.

The CDR3 region has the DNA TGCGCCAGCAGCCAAGAACCCCCGGGACAAGAACGGGAGCAGTACTTC. Its protein is CASSQEPPGQEREQYF. The chain recombines TRBV4-3 with TRBJ2-7; TRBD1 might be the D (6 bases). CDR1 LGHNA and CDR2 YSLEER come from the germline V gene. Trimming pared 0 bases from V and 7 bases from J, leaving 19 bases between. The CDR3 has 16 amino acids.

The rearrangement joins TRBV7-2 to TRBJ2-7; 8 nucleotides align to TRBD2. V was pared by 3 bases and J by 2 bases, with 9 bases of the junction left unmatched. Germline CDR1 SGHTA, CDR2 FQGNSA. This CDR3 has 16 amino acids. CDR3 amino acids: CASSFSVAGNAYEQYF. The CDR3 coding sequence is TGTGCCAGCAGCTTCTCTGTAGCGGGGAACGCCTACGAGCAGTACTTC.

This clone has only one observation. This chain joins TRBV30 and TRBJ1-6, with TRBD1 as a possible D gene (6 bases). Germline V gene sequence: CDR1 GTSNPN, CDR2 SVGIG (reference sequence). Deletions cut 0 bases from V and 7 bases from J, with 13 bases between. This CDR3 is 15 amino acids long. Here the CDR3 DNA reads TGTGCCTGGAGTGTACTGGCAGGGGTAAATTCACCCCTCCACTTT. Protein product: CAWSVLAGVNSPLHF.